The entry that follows covers one TCR beta chain sequence. No cognate antigen has been identified for it. Base qualities were left out, and no much larger clone turns up one base away. The CDR3 sequence holds 15 residues, the cysteine and phenylalanine included. The only DNA kept is the CDR3, 45 bases in frame from the first base. CDR1 and CDR2, per the germline V gene, are MNHNS and SASEGT. Clipping removes 1 base from V and 4 bases from J, with 4 as the unmatched junction base count. The cohort was made up of 500 to 850 healthy bone marrow donors. At the time of sampling, all cohort members were nominally healthy, though unrecorded immune exposures were likely present. The donor tested CMV seronegative and was one of the 352 seronegative cohort members. A peripheral blood sample was provided by each donor, and peripheral blood mononuclear cells were used for TCR beta sequencing. The Qiagen DNeasy Blood Extraction Kit was used to extract genomic DNA from the blood cell samples.

The source of the sample is a study of cytomegalovirus exposure and HLA in healthy donors (TCRdb year 2017). Broadly, across the study: In an earlier analysis of about 560 of the donors, 276 Gb of sequence data and approximately 120 million unique TCR beta sequences from 150 million to 200 million T cells were reported. Roughly 300 gigabases of sequencing data and 70 million to 100 million unique TCR sequences made up an early release that covered around 640 HLA-typed donors. The genetic ancestry cluster associated with self-reported Caucasian donors included around four fifths of the 350 to 500 genotyped donors. The study was designed to test whether signatures of past pathogen exposure could be identified by cataloging public T cell receptors. The T cell repertoires of some 700 subjects were profiled by immunosequencing and related to cytomegalovirus serostatus. A separate validation cohort of some 130 different subjects was used in addition to the approximately 670-subject first cohort. To predict cytomegalovirus infection status, the study brought together high-throughput TCR immunosequencing, statistical association of individual TCRs with disease status, and machine learning. A later analysis re-analyzed previously published TCR beta repertoires from 666 donors and added high-resolution HLA genotyping to study TCR occurrence patterns. In the later analysis, no new phenotypic data were used to find candidate immune exposures; instead, reliance was placed on TCR beta sequences and their occurrence across donors. In an earlier analysis of 550 to 700 of the donors, high-throughput TCR beta sequencing was used to judge whether each TCR beta V gene segment behaved as functional or pseudogenic. Donor age, sex, ethnicity and CMV serostatus were collected together with the repertoire data. In a later genetic analysis, genome-wide SNP genotypes for about 65% of the roughly 670 donors were used, and that subset was treated as a discovery cohort. All discovery cohort repertoires had been generated on a single sequencing platform. HLA typing covered class I and class II loci at four-digit resolution. The number of donors typed differed by locus, with roughly 620-630 for A, B, C, DRB1 and DQB1, about 500 for DQA1, nearly 610 for DPA1, and around 430 for DPB1. Roughly 5 DR-DQ haplotypes were handled as single units for association and clustering, since linkage in the cohort was strong. Among 300 to 500 genotyped donors of the cohort, an average of approximately 200,000 unique TCR beta nucleotide sequences was sequenced per donor, of which 15% to 20% were non-productive. The research as a whole found: The classifier was reported to diagnose cytomegalovirus status with high specificity and sensitivity in both the original cohort and the validation cohort. According to a later analysis, parvovirus B19, influenza, CMV and Epstein-Barr virus appeared linked to several top co-occurrence clusters. Most CMV-associated TCR beta chains appeared to be HLA-restricted in a later analysis, and the HLA associations seemed to be driven largely by CMV exposure. Roughly uniform sequencing depth across donors was assumed in presence/absence analyses, although this assumption may not hold. Most TCR sequences were seen in very few donors, while some public TCRs were found in many individuals. Broadly in line with IMGT annotations, most TCR beta V segments showed up in productive rearrangements about 90% or about 30% of the time in an earlier analysis of roughly 590 of the donors. Strong co-occurrence of HLA alleles, especially DR and DQ, made assigning TCR associations to individual alleles difficult. According to a later analysis, TCR association rates differed among HLA loci, with DRB1 alleles showing the most associated TCRs and HLA-C alleles showing the fewest. A few of the identified cytomegalovirus-associated TCR beta chains were confirmed in vitro to be specific for cytomegalovirus antigens. Because counts were too low, 15 or so rarely observed V segments, including chromosome 9 orphons, were excluded from the earlier analysis of 587 of the donors. The sequencing pipeline was judged likely to have produced a cluster of highly shared sequence variants as a technical artifact. The 87-base-pair reads could not distinguish some IMGT-functional V segments, including TRBV6-2 and TRBV6-3, so those segments were excluded. The cohort was sequenced for TCR beta chains only, and without alpha or paired-chain data the features that could be detected were limited. A total of some 180 TCR beta chains were listed by the study as associated with cytomegalovirus. Correlated functional status among segregating V segments might reflect linkage disequilibrium, but an unknown experimental factor could not be ruled out. A further reported finding was that TCR beta sequences accurately predicted the HLA-A and HLA-B alleles for most subjects in the first cohort. In a later genetic analysis, fewer N-insertions in productive TCRs were reported among donors in an Asian-associated ancestry cluster than the approximately 670-donor mean. In a later analysis, 15,000 to 20,000 TCR beta sequences were associated with specific HLA alleles at a false discovery rate of 0.05. It was suggested by the authors that the approach could potentially be generalized to other disease states and immunological phenotypes. A later analysis found that HLA-associated TCR beta chains were more clonally expanded and had lower generation probabilities than equally common non-associated chains. The only immune exposure information available for the cohort was CMV serostatus. Because some donors lacked HLA typing at each locus, the association tests relied only on the typed subset. A later genetic analysis associated a missense DCLRE1C variant with V-gene and J-gene trimming of TCR beta chains, and an independent cohort replicated the association.

The library was prepared using the immunoSEQ multiplex PCR assay. The multiplex PCR relied on a mix of 60 forward primers for TCR Vbeta segments and 13 reverse primers for TCR Jbeta segments. A multiplex PCR assay on genomic DNA amplified the CDR3 region of rearranged TCR beta genes. Amplified TCR beta libraries were sequenced as 87-base-pair reads on the Illumina HiSeq System. The study's processing was this. A later analysis counted about 82 million unique TCR beta chains across the 666 repertoires, and around 9.9 million of these chains were shared by at least two donors. Raw reads were error-corrected and collapsed into unique sequences by a nearest-neighbor algorithm in which closely related sequences were merged to remove PCR and sequencing errors. CDR3 sequences were aligned to IMGT reference sequences to assign V, D and J gene segments. Each retained sequence needed at least a six-nucleotide match to both a V gene segment and a J gene segment. A rearrangement counted as productive if the CDR3 had no stop codons and remained in frame with V and J, and every other rearrangement counted as non-productive. CDR3 was defined according to IMGT convention as the region running from the second conserved V-encoded cysteine to the conserved J-encoded phenylalanine. The earlier analysis of about 640 of the donors excluded any sequence lacking an unambiguous match to a single V gene segment. In an earlier analysis of several hundred of the donors, V segments were called functional above 56.7% productive rearrangements and were called segregating when the between-donor standard deviation exceeded 5%. A statistical classification framework was built to diagnose cytomegalovirus status from the catalog of TCR beta chain sequences. In a later analysis, V and J genes were assigned by comparing TCR nucleotide sequences against IMGT/GENE-DB human TR gene sequences. In a later analysis, CDR3 sequences and most-parsimonious VDJ recombination scenarios were assigned using the TCRdist pipeline. In a later analysis, each TCR beta chain was defined by its CDR3 amino acid sequence together with its V-gene family, and reads without a unique V-gene family were excluded. As a way to deal with suspected cross-contamination and a sequencing artifact, a later analysis dropped 592 nucleotide sequences that were highly shared and had low generation probability. A later analysis calculated a clonal expansion index for each public chain from normalized within-repertoire ranks of inferred template counts. In a later analysis, generation probabilities were computed using a VDJ recombination model fitted to out-of-frame rearrangements, and the results were checked against IGoR. In a later analysis, hypergeometric tests were used to score TCR-TCR, TCR-HLA and TCR-CMV co-occurrence, with a repertoire-size bias correction applied to TCR pairs. To estimate false discovery rates, a later analysis permuted the HLA or CMV assignments 20 times. In a later analysis, co-occurring TCRs were grouped with DBSCAN, and TCRdist sequence similarity was added when clustering was performed within HLA-allele-positive subsets. For co-occurrence clustering, repertoires with fewer than 30,000 or more than 120,000 public chains were excluded, along with several repertoires with anomalous nucleotide sharing. What TCRdb holds here is the immuneACCESS table cut down to in-frame rearrangements. Part of the clones is not present; checked against another copy, under half of the missing clones reflect an unresolved V gene, and the others are unexplained. V and J calls and clone size follow that table, whereas D and trimming were derived from the DNA. Across this sample there are around 190,000 clones, with around 77% seen only once. In total, the top ten clones hold less than 2% of the sample.

The source of this sequence is a woman between 18 and 30 years old in good health and CMV-seronegative. The chain is encoded by TRBV6-1 joined to TRBJ1-2; 9 nucleotides in the junction match TRBD1. The sequencing input was PBMCs. The sequenced DNA: TGTGCCAGCAGTGAAGAAACAGGGGGCGCCTATGGCTACACCTTC. Translated, it reads CASSEETGGAYGYTF.